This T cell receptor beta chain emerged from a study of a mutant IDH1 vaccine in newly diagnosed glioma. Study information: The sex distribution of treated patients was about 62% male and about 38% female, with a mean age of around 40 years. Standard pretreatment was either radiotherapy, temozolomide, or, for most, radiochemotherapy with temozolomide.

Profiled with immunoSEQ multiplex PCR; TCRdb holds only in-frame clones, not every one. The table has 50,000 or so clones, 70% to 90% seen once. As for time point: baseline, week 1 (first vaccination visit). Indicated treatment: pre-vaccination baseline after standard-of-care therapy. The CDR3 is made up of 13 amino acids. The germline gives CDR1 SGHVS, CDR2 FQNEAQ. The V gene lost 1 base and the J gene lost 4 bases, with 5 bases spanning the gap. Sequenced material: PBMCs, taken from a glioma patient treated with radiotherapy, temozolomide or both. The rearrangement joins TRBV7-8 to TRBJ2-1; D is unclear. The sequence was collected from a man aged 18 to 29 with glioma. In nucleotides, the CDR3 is TGTGCCAGCAGCTTAGAAAGGTACAATGAGCAGTTCTTC. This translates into CASSLERYNEQFF.